This paragraph reports one T cell receptor beta chain. Its specificity is unknown. Each CDR3 protein gets one entry after TCRdb re-called the reads with MiXCR. Among about 68,000 distinct CDR3 sequences listed, around 21% were seen once. This sample is drawn from a study of T cell repertoires in cytomegalovirus infection. Study overall: Signatures in public TCR beta sequences pointed to both CMV infection and matching HLA type.

Study results and caveats: Summed frequency of shared TCR beta families picked out CMV carriers who also had the relevant HLA. The ex vivo response was dominated by HLA-C-restricted CMV-specific TCR beta clonotypes.

The germline CDR1 and CDR2 sequences are MNHEY and SMNVEV (reference sequence). This CDR3 comprises 14 residues. V lost 2 bases and J lost 3, with 10 bases in between. Sequenced: PBMCs, sequenced either directly or after in vitro stimulation (not recorded which). The chain has TRBV27 and TRBJ1-2, with no clear D. The receptor's source is a human donor in good health (CMV status not recorded). Some clones in this sample may be carry-over from other donors' samples. Here the CDR3 reads CASSLGNGDYGYTF. The CDR3 DNA is TGTGCCAGCAGTTTAGGCAACGGGGACTATGGCTACACCTTC.